Presented here are 19 T cell receptor beta chains from one specimen sequenced in a study of cytomegalovirus exposure and HLA in healthy donors. Profiled with immunoSEQ multiplex PCR; TCRdb holds only in-frame clones, not every one. The sample includes 280,000 or so clones, roughly 88% of them seen just once. The sample taken for sequencing was PBMCs. The receptors were sampled from a woman under 30 in good health and CMV-seronegative.

The chain joins TRBV12-5 to TRBJ1-1; D gene unclear. Trimming cost V 7 bases and J 6 bases, with 21 bases left between them. This CDR3 comprises 15 residues. Germline V gene lookup returns CDR1 LGHNT and CDR2 FRNRAP. DNA for the CDR3: TGTGCTAGTGTTACCAACGCGGGGAGTTTCGCTGAAGCTTTCTTT. Translation: CASVTNAGSFAEAFF.

The chain has TRBV27 and TRBJ2-1; possible D gene TRBD1, 6 bases. The CDR3 consists of 14 residues. V shed 4 bases and J shed 5 bases, with 12 bases lying between them. The germline CDR1 and CDR2 sequences are MNHEY and SMNVEV (reference sequence). CDR3 loop: CASSYRAFDNEQFF. In DNA, the CDR3 is TGTGCCAGCAGTTACAGGGCTTTTGACAATGAGCAGTTCTTC.

The V gene is TRBV10-1, the J gene TRBJ2-1; TRBD2 matches at 7 bases. The length of the CDR3 is 15 residues. V shed 3 bases, J shed 2 bases, and the junction held 4 bases outside the gene matches. The germline CDR1 and CDR2 sequences are WNHNN and SYGVQD (reference sequence). CDR3 region: CASSDAGETYNEQFF. For the CDR3, the DNA is TGCGCCAGCAGTGATGCGGGAGAGACCTACAATGAGCAGTTCTTC.

The chain recombines TRBV30 with TRBJ1-3, with D uncertain. The CDR3 spans 13 residues. V lost 7 bases and J lost 4, with 14 bases in between. Per germline, CDR1 GTSNPN and CDR2 SVGIG (reference sequence). In DNA form, the CDR3 reads TGTGCCTTTAACTTTGCCCTCGGAAACACCATATATTTT. Translation: CAFNFALGNTIYF.

The rearrangement joins TRBV27 to TRBJ2-1; 8 bases are shared with TRBD1. Trimming cost V 4 bases and J 5 bases; bases outside gene matches: 13. Looked up from germline, CDR1 is MNHEY and CDR2 is SMNVEV (reference sequence). CDR3 length: 17 residues. The CDR3 DNA follows: TGTGCCAGCAGTTCCCCCGGACAGGGTACGCCGGACAATGAGCAGTTCTTC. This encodes CASSSPGQGTPDNEQFF.

In this sample, this clone turned up a few times. Additional DNA sequences in this sample encode the identical CDR3. J is TRBJ2-7 and V is TRBV28; D is unclear. The V end lost 3 bases, the J end lost 1 base, and 4 bases lay between the germline ends. The germline V gene encodes CDR1 MDHEN and CDR2 SYDVKM. CDR3 length: 12 residues. The chain's CDR3 is CASSFSSYEQYF. CDR3 nucleotide sequence: TGTGCCAGCAGTTTTTCTTCCTACGAGCAGTACTTC.

This chain links TRBV15 with TRBJ1-5; weak D call: TRBD1 (6 bases). CDR1 is LNHNV and CDR2 is YYDKDF in the germline V gene (reference sequence). Trimming pared 6 bases from V and 7 bases from J, leaving 10 bases between. The CDR3 is 12 residues long. The CDR3 DNA sequence: TGTGCCACCAGAACAGGGAACCAGCCCCAGCATTTT. It specifies CATRTGNQPQHF.

V and J are TRBV4-1 and TRBJ1-1, with D perhaps TRBD1 (5 bases). V lost 4 bases and J 1 base, leaving 13 bases between the germline ends. The CDR3 runs 15 residues. Germline CDR1 reads MGHRA; CDR2 reads YSYEKL. The CDR3: CASSRTDTGNTEAFF. In DNA form, the CDR3 reads TGCGCCAGCAGCCGAACGGACACGGGGAACACTGAAGCTTTCTTT.

The V call is TRBV27, the J call TRBJ1-5; D call uncertain. This CDR3 has 15 residues. Germline lookup yields CDR1 MNHEY and CDR2 SMNVEV (reference sequence). V was shortened by 0 bases and J by 1 base, with 7 bases between the two germline ends. This chain's CDR3 is CASSLSTGSNQPQHF. The CDR3 DNA reads as TGTGCCAGCAGTTTATCGACGGGGAGCAATCAGCCCCAGCATTTT.

The V and J genes are TRBV27 and TRBJ2-1, with D tentatively TRBD1 (5 bases). The germline gives CDR1 MNHEY, CDR2 SMNVEV (reference sequence). Trimming took off 6 bases at V and 5 bases at J, with 20 bases between the two ends. This CDR3 spans 16 amino acids. The CDR3: CASRRSTALSHNEQFF. The CDR3, as DNA: TGTGCCAGCAGAAGATCGACAGCCTTGTCACACAATGAGCAGTTCTTC.

The chain couples TRBV7-2 to TRBJ2-2; no clear D. The CDR3 is 12 amino acids. Germline V CDR1 and CDR2: SGHTA, FQGNSA. The V gene lost 5 bases and the J gene lost 6 bases, with 7 bases spanning the gap. DNA for the CDR3: TGTGCCAGCAGCCCCACGGCCGGGGAGCTGTTTTTT. Translation gives CASSPTAGELFF.

This sequence joins TRBV1 and TRBJ2-2; the table's D call, TRBD1, was not checked against the DNA. TRBV1 is tagged as a pseudogene. The CDR3 is made up of 16 amino acids. The CDR3 DNA reads as TGCACCAGCAGCCATAGGTTGTTAGGGGGCACCGGGGAGCTGTTTTTT. Its translation: CTSSHRLLGGTGELFF.

In this sample, this clone turned up a few times. The V and J genes are TRBV28 and TRBJ2-7; D is perhaps TRBD1 (5 bases). The CDR3 consists of 13 residues. The V end lost 3 bases, the J end lost 2 bases, and 8 bases lay between the germline ends. Germline V gene data show CDR1 as MDHEN and CDR2 as SYDVKM. CDR3 protein: CASSFEDTYEQYF. As DNA, the CDR3 is TGTGCCAGCAGTTTCGAGGACACCTACGAGCAGTACTTC.

The chain has TRBV4-3 and TRBJ2-1; D is perhaps TRBD1 (5 bases). This CDR3 is built from 13 residues. V lost 1 base and J lost 5, with 6 bases in between. Germline V lookup: CDR1 LGHNA, CDR2 YSLEER. The CDR3 loop is CASSQAGHNEQFF. CDR3 DNA sequence: TGCGCCAGCAGCCAAGCAGGGCACAATGAGCAGTTCTTC.

The chain joins TRBV28 to TRBJ1-2; 7 bases map to TRBD1. V dropped 2 bases and J dropped 6; count of bases not matched to a gene: 9. There are 15 residues in the CDR3. Looked up from germline, CDR1 is MDHEN and CDR2 is SYDVKM. The CDR3 DNA follows: TGTGCCAGCAGTTTAGCAGGGGGTAATGGGGATGGCTACACCTTC. Amino acids: CASSLAGGNGDGYTF.

This chain links TRBV18 with TRBJ2-1; 14 bases are a match to TRBD2. The CDR3 is 17 amino acids. After removal of 3 bases from V and 6 bases from J, the junction contained 7 bases not matched to a gene. Germline V lookup: CDR1 KGHSH, CDR2 LQKENI. The CDR3 DNA reads as TGTGCCAGCTCACCCGGGACTAGCGGGAGCAGAAGCAATGAGCAGTTCTTC. It is translated as CASSPGTSGSRSNEQFF.

In DNA form, the CDR3 reads TGCAGTGCTACGACAGGAGCCGGCTACACCTTC. This sequence encodes CSATTGAGYTF. The chain uses TRBV20-1 and TRBJ1-2; D is possibly TRBD1 (6 bases). Deletions cut 4 bases from V and 8 bases from J, with 11 bases between. This CDR3 contains 11 residues. Germline V gives CDR1 DFQATT, CDR2 SNEGSKA (reference sequence).

This chain links TRBV4-1 with TRBJ1-5; D perhaps matches TRBD1 (6 bases). V shed 1 base and J shed 5 bases, with 9 bases lying between them. The germline CDR1 and CDR2 sequences are MGHRA and YSYEKL. CDR3 length equals 14 residues. DNA of the CDR3: TGCGCCAGCAGCCAAGCCAGGGGCGATCAGCCCCAGCATTTT. This codes for CASSQARGDQPQHF.

This chain uses TRBV4-1 with TRBJ2-1, with D perhaps TRBD2 (5 bases). Looked up from germline, CDR1 is MGHRA and CDR2 is YSYEKL. V lost 4 bases to trimming and J lost 8 bases, with 18 bases between them. This CDR3 is 15 amino acids long. CDR3 nucleotides: TGCGCCAGCAGCCGAGGAGGCATTCGGTCACATGAGCAGTTCTTC. Translating gives CASSRGGIRSHEQFF.